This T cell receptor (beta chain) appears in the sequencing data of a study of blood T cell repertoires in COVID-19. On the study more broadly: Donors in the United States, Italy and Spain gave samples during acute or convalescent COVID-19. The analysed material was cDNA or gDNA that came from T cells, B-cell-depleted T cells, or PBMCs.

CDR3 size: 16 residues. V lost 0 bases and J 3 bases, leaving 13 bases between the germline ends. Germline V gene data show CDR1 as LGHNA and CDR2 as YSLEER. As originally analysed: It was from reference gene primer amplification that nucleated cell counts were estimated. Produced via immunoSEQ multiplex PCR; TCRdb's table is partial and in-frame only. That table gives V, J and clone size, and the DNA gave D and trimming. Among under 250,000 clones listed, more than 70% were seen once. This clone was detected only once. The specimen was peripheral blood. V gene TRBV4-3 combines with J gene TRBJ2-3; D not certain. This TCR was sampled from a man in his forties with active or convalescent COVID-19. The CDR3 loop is CASSQEPPSRTDTQYF. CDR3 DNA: TGCGCCAGCAGCCAAGAACCTCCTTCGAGAACAGATACGCAGTATTTT.